The entry below gives a single TCR beta chain sequence along with its context. The target antigen is unknown. This sample is drawn from a study of monozygotic twins with inflammatory bowel disease. Overall study findings and caveats: Evidence did not back any single strong signal or clonotype linked to IBD. Similarity of repertoires did not differ between concordant and discordant twins, possibly from limited power. Those with IBD had lower TCRbeta diversity (inverse Simpson) than their healthy co-twins did.

The CDR3 is made up of 14 amino acids. CDR1 and CDR2 from the germline V gene are SGHDT and YYEEEE. PCR of TCRalpha and TCRbeta cDNA was nested, with two rounds of 16 and 9 cycles. Using the 5' RACE reads, TCRdb records one entry per CDR3 protein without DNA. This table lists roughly 150,000 distinct CDR3 sequences. This clonotype was obtained from a human donor with ulcerative colitis or Crohn's disease, or a healthy co-twin of an affected twin (not recorded which). The specimen sequenced was blood. V gene TRBV5-6 combines with J gene TRBJ1-6; the D gene TCRdb calls, TRBD1, cannot be checked with no DNA. This CDR3 reads CASSHLGRGSPLHF.